This T cell receptor beta chain was retrieved from a study of blood T cell repertoires in COVID-19. Recruits, aged roughly 18 to 89 years, lived in under 25 US areas. Two negative PCRs, clearance, or symptom resolution characterized the recovered Cohort 3 donors. In the authors' methods: Amplification from reference gene primers served as the basis for estimated nucleated cell counts. Only in-frame clones appear in the TCRdb table, and some are missing; sequencing was by immunoSEQ multiplex PCR. The V and J calls and clone size were taken over from that table, and D and trimming were inferred from the DNA. The sample comprises a few hundred thousand clones, roughly nine tenths of which are singletons, and roughly 1% rests with the top ten. V was trimmed by 2 bases and J by 2 bases, leaving 7 bases between them. The CDR3 is 15 residues long. CDR1 and CDR2 from the germline V gene are MNHEY and SMNVEV (reference sequence).

Sequencing was carried out using PBMCs or T cells enriched from blood (not recorded which). The V call is TRBV27, the J call TRBJ1-6, with D perhaps TRBD1 (5 bases). The clonotype was recovered from a young man who had recovered from COVID-19. The CDR3 region has the DNA TGTGCCAGCAGTTTAGCAGGGACCTATAATTCACCCCTCCACTTT. Its translation: CASSLAGTYNSPLHF.